The rows below give T cell receptor beta chains drawn from one sample of a study of sequential checkpoint blockade in melanoma. Libraries were prepared by immunoSEQ multiplex PCR; TCRdb keeps only in-frame clonotypes and omits some of them. Among about 17,000 clones listed, around 69% were seen once. Material: CD8+ T cells sorted from blood (inferred from file names), obtained from a patient given nivolumab and ipilimumab in sequence. These receptors all come from a human donor with melanoma. Both conserved end residues are part of each CDR3. D genes are given only for firm matches. Size tells how often a clone was seen (once, few, many) or the class of an expanded clone, and some rows leave it out.

size	D	V	J	CDR3	DNA
NA	NA	TRBV7-8	TRBJ2-5	CASSIGQGGATQYF	TGTGCCAGCAGCATTGGACAGGGAGGGGCGACCCAGTACTTC
NA	TRBD2	TRBV27	TRBJ2-1	CASSFAVTSGVHEQFF	TGTGCCAGCAGTTTCGCGGTCACTAGCGGGGTCCATGAGCAGTTCTTC
NA	TRBD1	TRBV5-6	TRBJ2-1	CASSWGTVNEQFF	TGTGCCAGCAGCTGGGGGACAGTAAATGAGCAGTTCTTC
once	TRBD1	TRBV27	TRBJ2-3	CATREVGQGIADTQYF	TGTGCCACCAGAGAGGTCGGACAGGGGATAGCGGATACGCAGTATTTT
NA	NA	TRBV7-9	TRBJ2-2	CASSPHRGELFF	TGTGCCAGCAGCCCGCACAGAGGGGAGCTGTTTTTT
NA	TRBD2	TRBV6-1	TRBJ2-1	CASSDWRGGNEQFF	TGTGCCAGCAGTGATTGGCGGGGGGGTAATGAGCAGTTCTTC
NA	NA	TRBV13	TRBJ1-6	CASSSRGLPGNSPLHF	TGTGCCAGCAGCTCCCGTGGTCTTCCGGGTAATTCACCCCTCCACTTT
NA	NA	TRBV9	TRBJ2-3	CASSVDGTTDTQYF	TGTGCCAGCAGCGTAGATGGGACAACAGATACGCAGTATTTT
NA	TRBD1	TRBV7-6	TRBJ2-7	CASSQGAAYEQYF	TGTGCCAGCAGCCAGGGGGCGGCATACGAGCAGTACTTC
once	NA	TRBV2	TRBJ1-5	CASSESRVLQPQHF	TGTGCCAGCAGTGAATCCCGGGTTCTTCAGCCCCAGCATTTT
NA	NA	TRBV7-9	TRBJ2-7	CASSPKDGGPSYEQYF	TGTGCCAGCAGCCCGAAGGACGGGGGGCCGTCCTACGAGCAGTACTTC
NA	TRBD1	TRBV5-1	TRBJ1-2	CASSLGDRGHTNYGYTF	TGCGCCAGCAGCTTGGGGGACAGGGGGCACACTAACTATGGCTACACCTTC
NA	NA	TRBV14	TRBJ2-3	CASSQEAVPLTTDTQYF	TGTGCCAGCAGCCAAGAAGCGGTGCCCCTAACCACAGATACGCAGTATTTT
NA	NA	TRBV4-3	TRBJ2-1	CASSQDSGEQFF	TGCGCCAGCAGCCAAGATTCGGGTGAGCAGTTCTTC